The rows below give T cell receptor beta chains drawn from one sample of a study of long-term antiretroviral therapy in people with HIV. Sequencing used immunoSEQ multiplex PCR; TCRdb keeps in-frame clones, though not all of them. The sample lists 15,000 to 20,000 clones, under 90% occurring once. This material consisted of unsorted PBMCs, taken 0.1 years after starting antiretroviral therapy. These receptors originate from a young man with HIV. Both conserved end residues are part of each CDR3. A D gene is named only where the DNA matches it firmly. Only part of the rows carry a size: once, few, many, or a class if the clone is expanded.

>NA|TRBJ1-4|TRBV7-9|13|NA
TGTGCCAGCAGCCTCCCGGAGAATGAAAAACTGTTTTTT
CASSLPENEKLFF
>NA|TRBJ2-7|TRBV21-1|14|NA
TGTGCCAGCAGCAAAAGAGGGGGGGCCTACGAGCAGTACTTC
CASSKRGGAYEQYF
>TRBD2|TRBJ2-2|TRBV9|15|NA
TGTGCCAGCAGCGTAGCCGGGGGGGCCTTCGGGGAGCTGTTTTTT
CASSVAGGAFGELFF
>NA|TRBJ2-7|TRBV7-9|12|few
TGTGCCAGCAGCTCTATCTCCTACGAGCAGTACTTC
CASSSISYEQYF
>NA|TRBJ2-1|TRBV7-9|18|NA
TGTGCCAGCAGCCCTCGGCTGGGGGGCTGGGGTTCCTACAATGAGCAGTTCTTC
CASSPRLGGWGSYNEQFF
>NA|TRBJ2-7|TRBV7-2|13|NA
TGTGCCAGCAGCTCTAGGAGCTCCTACGAGCAGTACTTC
CASSSRSSYEQYF
>TRBD1|TRBJ2-1|TRBV6-5|14|NA
TGTGCCAGCAGTCTCCGGGACAGGGACAATGAGCAGTTCTTC
CASSLRDRDNEQFF
>NA|TRBJ2-3|TRBV2|12|NA
TGTGCCAGCAGGGGGTACACAGATACGCAGTATTTT
CASRGYTDTQYF
>NA|TRBJ2-7|TRBV10-3|12|NA
TGTGCCATCAGTGAGTCTGGGCGAATGCAGTACTTC
CAISESGRMQYF
>NA|TRBJ1-1|TRBV7-6|15|NA
TGTGCCAGCAGCTTATTCAGGGGAGGCGACACTGAAGCTTTCTTT
CASSLFRGGDTEAFF
>NA|TRBJ1-2|TRBV6-1|17|NA
TGTGCCAGCAGTGAAGCGGTGGGGAAGTTAGCTAACTATGGCTACACCTTC
CASSEAVGKLANYGYTF
>NA|TRBJ1-2|TRBV7-9|15|NA
TGTGCCAGCAGCTTATCAGGGAGGTCTTCCTATGGCTACACCTTC
CASSLSGRSSYGYTF
>NA|TRBJ1-2|TRBV2|13|NA
TGTGCCAGCAGTGATGGAGAGAACTATGGCTACACCTTC
CASSDGENYGYTF
>NA|TRBJ2-2|TRBV7-9|12|medium-sized
TGTGCCAGCAGCTTAACGGACCGGGAGCTGTTTTTT
CASSLTDRELFF
>NA|TRBJ1-3|TRBV19|10|NA
TGTGCCAGTAAGGGAAACACCATATATTTT
CASKGNTIYF
>TRBD2|TRBJ2-1|TRBV2|16|NA
TGTGCCAGCAGTTTGACTAGCGGGAGATCATACAATGAGCAGTTCTTC
CASSLTSGRSYNEQFF
>NA|TRBJ2-7|TRBV11-2|14|NA
TGTGCCAGCAGCCCAAGGGACTCCCTCTACGAGCAGTACTTC
CASSPRDSLYEQYF
>TRBD1|TRBJ2-5|TRBV7-8|16|NA
TGTGCCAGCAGTCATCTTATAACAGGGGGCCAAGAGACCCAGTACTTC
CASSHLITGGQETQYF
>TRBD2|TRBJ2-7|TRBV7-8|15|once
TGTGCCAGCAGCGGGCCAGCGGGGGAATTACGAGAGCAGTACTTC
CASSGPAGELREQYF
>NA|TRBJ1-1|TRBV6-5|13|NA
TGTGCCAGCAACCATCAAGACGGCACTGAAGCTTTCTTT
CASNHQDGTEAFF
>NA|TRBJ1-3|TRBV9|16|few
TGTGCCAGCAGCGCCCTAGATCGCTTCTCTGGAAACACCATATATTTT
CASSALDRFSGNTIYF
>NA|TRBJ2-7|TRBV5-5|15|NA
TGTGCCAGCAGCCCCCGCCTGGCAGGGGAGGACGAGCAGTACTTC
CASSPRLAGEDEQYF
>TRBD2|TRBJ2-3|TRBV19|16|once
TGTGCCAGTAGTCTAGGACTAGCGGGGGGTCAGGATACGCAGTATTTT
CASSLGLAGGQDTQYF
>NA|TRBJ1-1|TRBV7-7|13|once
TGTGCTAGCAGCTTATACCTGAACACTGAAGCTTTCTTT
CASSLYLNTEAFF
>NA|TRBJ2-1|TRBV7-2|14|NA
TGTGCCAGCAGCTTCCCTGGCTCCTACAATGAGCAGTTCTTC
CASSFPGSYNEQFF
>TRBD2|TRBJ2-1|TRBV9|16|NA
TGTGCCAGCAGCCCAACACCAAGGGGAGGGGATAATGAGCAGTTCTTC
CASSPTPRGGDNEQFF
>NA|TRBJ2-3|TRBV7-9|14|NA
TGTGCCAGCAGCTTAGTAGGAAATGTGGATACGCAGTATTTT
CASSLVGNVDTQYF
>NA|TRBJ2-1|TRBV16|15|once
TGTGCCAGCAGCCCCCAGGGGGGCGCCTACAATGAGCAGTTCTTC
CASSPQGGAYNEQFF
>NA|TRBJ1-5|TRBV7-2|12|NA
TGTGCCAGCAGCCGAGGGGTTCAGCCCCAGCATTTT
CASSRGVQPQHF
>NA|TRBJ2-7|TRBV27|14|NA
TGTGCCAGCAGTTTAACGGGGGGCCCCTACGAGCAGTACTTC
CASSLTGGPYEQYF
>NA|TRBJ2-7|TRBV29-1|12|NA
TGCAGCGCTACAGGGACAATCGACGAGCAGTACTTC
CSATGTIDEQYF
>TRBD2|TRBJ2-3|TRBV18|15|NA
TGTGCCAGCTCACCGGGACTAGCGGGGACAGATACGCAGTATTTT
CASSPGLAGTDTQYF
>TRBD2|TRBJ2-3|TRBV2|19|NA
TGTGCCAGCACCCAGGGGGGACTAGCGGGGGGAGAGGGTACAGATACGCAGTATTTT
CASTQGGLAGGEGTDTQYF
>NA|TRBJ2-2|TRBV5-4|15|NA
TGTGCCAGCAGCCATCCGCCCAGTAACACCGGGGAGCTGTTTTTT
CASSHPPSNTGELFF
>TRBD1|TRBJ2-6|TRBV2|17|few
TGTGCCAGCGGACAGGGCCCGTTTTTATCTGGGGCCAACGTCCTGACTTTC
CASGQGPFLSGANVLTF
>TRBD1|TRBJ2-7|TRBV7-2|15|few
TGTGCCAGCAGCTCCTTCCGGGACAGCTCCTACGAGCAGTACTTC
CASSSFRDSSYEQYF
>NA|TRBJ2-2|TRBV7-2|17|NA
TGTGCCAGCAGCTCTAGACTAAAACAGGCGTCTAGCGGGGAGCTGTTTTTT
CASSSRLKQASSGELFF